The 32 T cell receptor beta chains presented below share a single source sample, sequenced in a study of T-cell reconstitution after alpha-beta-depleted transplantation in children. Unique molecular identifiers tagged the TCRbeta library. TCRdb analysed the PCR reads with MiXCR anew, one entry per CDR3 protein. The sample has 500,000 to 650,000 distinct CDR3 sequences, over 9.5% seen once. The sample consisted of PBMCs, mostly from graft donor cells, taken 180 days after TCRalphabeta/CD19-depleted stem cell transplant. Source of these receptors: a female patient aged 2-10 years who had a stem cell transplant for aplastic anemia, so the T cells may come from the graft donor.

This clonotype was seen a few times. V gene TRBV12-3 or TRBV12-4 combines with J gene TRBJ2-6; D unresolved. Between the trimmed V and J ends, which lost 10 bases and 1 base, there was a span of 5 bases. The CDR3 covers 12 residues. CDR3 sequence: CATESGANVLTF. DNA for the CDR3: TGTGCCACCGAATCTGGGGCCAACGTCCTGACTTTC.

V is TRBV11-2 and J is TRBJ1-3, with D tentatively TRBD1 (6 bases). The CDR3 has 17 residues. V was trimmed by 0 bases and J by 0 bases, leaving 12 bases between them. Germline lookup yields CDR1 SGHAT and CDR2 FQNNGV. CDR3 in amino acids: CASSLEDPGHSGNTIYF. CDR3 DNA: TGTGCCAGCAGCTTAGAGGACCCGGGACACTCTGGAAACACCATATATTTT.

The genes are TRBV4-2 and TRBJ2-5; D might be TRBD2 (6 bases). V lost 3 bases to trimming and J lost 0 bases, with 14 bases between them. CDR1 is LGHNA, CDR2 YNFKEQ, per germline. The CDR3 has 16 residues. The CDR3 DNA reads as TGTGCCAGCAGCCATTACGATCCGGGGGACCAAGAGACCCAGTACTTC. Translating it yields CASSHYDPGDQETQYF.

CDR3 loop: CSARPLAGVNTGELFF. Written as DNA, the CDR3 is TGCAGTGCTAGACCACTAGCGGGAGTGAACACCGGGGAGCTGTTTTTT. The V and J genes are TRBV20-1 and TRBJ2-2; 11 bases are a match to TRBD2. The CDR3 totals 16 residues. V lost 2 bases, J lost 1 base, and 3 bases stayed unmatched. The germline V gene encodes CDR1 DFQATT and CDR2 SNEGSKA (reference sequence).

This clonotype was counted only a few times. The gene calls are TRBV6-2 or TRBV6-3 and TRBJ1-1; D unresolved. CDR1 is MNHEY, CDR2 SVGEGT, per germline. The CDR3 covers 16 residues. Trimming stripped 2 bases from V and 1 base from J, with 14 bases between. CDR3 nucleotide sequence: TGTGCCAGCAGTTACCAACTGGCGCGGAAGAACACTGAAGCTTTCTTT. Its protein product is CASSYQLARKNTEAFF.

The chain links TRBV29-1 to TRBJ2-2, with D tentatively TRBD1 or TRBD2 (5 bases each). The germline CDR1 and CDR2 sequences are SQVTM and ANQGSEA. Trimming stripped 1 base from V and 3 bases from J, with 9 bases between. This CDR3 comprises 14 residues. Here the CDR3 reads CSVEGGDHTGELFF. CDR3 coding DNA: TGCAGCGTTGAAGGTGGGGACCACACCGGGGAGCTGTTTTTT.

This clonotype was recorded a few times. V gene TRBV5-5 combines with J gene TRBJ2-1; the D gene is possibly TRBD2 (6 bases). V gave up 0 bases and J gave up 10 bases, with 17 bases separating them. CDR1 and CDR2 from the germline V gene are SGHKS and YYEKEE (reference sequence). This CDR3 has 15 amino acids. The CDR3 loop reads CASSLGGLLSVEQFF. The CDR3 DNA follows: TGTGCCAGCAGCTTGGGGGGACTCCTATCAGTCGAGCAGTTCTTC.

In this sample, this clonotype turned up a few times. V gene TRBV12-3 or TRBV12-4 combines with J gene TRBJ2-5, with no clear D. The CDR3 totals 14 residues. V lost 5 bases, J lost 1 base, and 11 bases lay in between. CDR3 region: CASSQQTFQETQYF. The CDR3, as DNA: TGTGCCAGCAGTCAACAGACATTCCAAGAGACCCAGTACTTC.

In its sample, this clonotype was seen a few times. CDR3 protein: CASSHRAGGQPQHF. In DNA, the CDR3 is TGTGCCAGCAGCCACCGGGCAGGGGGTCAGCCCCAGCATTTT. The rearrangement links TRBV7-8 to TRBJ1-5; TRBD1 matches 7 bases. The CDR3 totals 14 residues. CDR1 SGHVS and CDR2 FQNEAQ come from the germline V gene. V shed 5 bases, J shed 6 bases, and the junction held 7 bases outside the gene matches.

This chain links TRBV6-2 or TRBV6-3 with TRBJ1-1; D not certain. With 9 bases removed from V and 1 base from J, the gap between germline ends came to 12 bases. CDR1 and CDR2 (germline): MNHEY, SVGEGT. This CDR3 has 13 amino acids. In DNA form, the CDR3 reads TGTGCCAGTGCTAATGGGTGGAACACTGAAGCTTTCTTT. It codes for CASANGWNTEAFF.

This clonotype occurred a few times. This sequence joins TRBV3-1 and TRBJ2-7, with a weak D call TRBD1 (5 bases). The CDR3 loop spans 13 amino acids. Germline CDR1 reads LGHDT; CDR2 reads YNNKEL (reference sequence). Trimming took 2 bases from V and 5 from J, leaving 10 bases between them. CDR3 sequence (DNA): TGTGCCAGCAGCCAAAGTCCAGGGCACGAGCAGTACGTC. It yields the protein CASSQSPGHEQYV.

This clonotype has a handful of counts. This chain joins TRBV5-1 and TRBJ1-2, with D uncertain. The length of the CDR3 is 16 residues. Deletions cut 0 bases from V and 6 bases from J, with 18 bases between. The germline gives CDR1 SGHRS, CDR2 YFSETQ. The CDR3 here is CASSLGSRGSAHGYTF. CDR3 sequence (DNA): TGCGCCAGCAGCTTGGGGTCCCGGGGTTCCGCCCATGGCTACACCTTC.

The V and J genes are TRBV10-3 and TRBJ2-5; a weak D match, TRBD1 (7 bases). V was shortened by 7 bases and J by 2 bases, with 11 bases between the two germline ends. Germline CDR1 and CDR2: ENHRY and SYGVKD. The CDR3 sequence is 13 residues long. The CDR3 region is CAINGGQQETQYF. In nucleotides, the CDR3 is TGTGCCATCAACGGGGGACAGCAAGAGACCCAGTACTTC.

This clonotype was picked up many times. The chain has TRBV5-5 and TRBJ2-1, with D unclear. The V end was cut by 2 bases, the J end by 0 bases, with 9 bases between. CDR3 length: 15 amino acids. Germline V CDR1 and CDR2: SGHKS, YYEKEE (reference sequence). The CDR3 coding sequence is TGTGCCAGCAGCTTAGAATTAAGCTCCTACAATGAGCAGTTCTTC. As protein: CASSLELSSYNEQFF.

With regard to this clonotype: A much larger clone lies one base from this, so it may be a read error. The chain is built from TRBV28 and TRBJ2-7; the D is unclear. Trimming removed 6 bases from V and 4 bases from J, with 13 bases in between. Germline values: CDR1 MDHEN, CDR2 SYDVKM. CDR3 length: 13 residues. In nucleotides, the CDR3 is TGTGCCAGCAGCCCGGGCCGGCCGTACGAGCAGTACTTC. Translated, it gives CASSPGRPYEQYF.

The chain joins TRBV18 to TRBJ2-5; perhaps TRBD1 as D (5 bases). Per germline, CDR1 KGHSH and CDR2 LQKENI. V lost 7 bases and J 0 bases, leaving 9 bases between the germline ends. The CDR3 is made up of 13 amino acids. In DNA, the CDR3 is TGTGCCAGCTGCGACAGAAACCAAGAGACCCAGTACTTC. It codes for CASCDRNQETQYF.

This clonotype came up many times. The rearrangement joins TRBV10-2 to TRBJ1-2; 10 bases fit TRBD1. The V segment lost 7 bases and the J segment 8 bases; nucleotides outside the gene matches: 10. This CDR3 is built from 14 residues. Germline values: CDR1 WSHSY, CDR2 SAAADI. CDR3: CASTGGTGVLGYTF. CDR3 bases: TGCGCCAGCACCGGCGGGACAGGGGTCTTGGGCTACACCTTC.

This clonotype has only a few counts. J is TRBJ2-1 and V is TRBV20-1, with 11 bases aligning to TRBD2. The CDR3 is 18 residues long. Germline trimming cut 5 bases from V and 4 bases from J; bases unmatched to any gene: 16. CDR1 is DFQATT, CDR2 SNEGSKA, per germline (reference sequence). The CDR3 loop is CSALFLAGGLPLYNEQFF. The DNA for the CDR3 is TGCAGTGCTCTGTTCCTAGCGGGAGGCCTCCCGTTGTACAATGAGCAGTTCTTC.

The rearrangement joins TRBV2 to TRBJ1-5, with 8 bases fitting TRBD1. Germline assignment: CDR1 SNHLY and CDR2 FYNNEI. The CDR3 contains 15 residues. The J segment lost 5 bases and the V segment lost 6 bases, leaving 9 bases of the junction unmatched. The CDR3: CASSARTGFHQPQHF. In nucleotides, the CDR3 is TGTGCCAGCAGCGCCCGGACAGGGTTTCATCAGCCCCAGCATTTT. Complete variable domain (other parts from reference TRBV2 and TRBJ1-5): EPEVTQTPSHQVTQMGQEVILRCVPISNHLYFYWYRQILGQKVEFLVSFYNNEISEKSEIFDDQFSVERPDGSNFTLKIRSTKLEDSAMYFCASSARTGFHQPQHFGDGTRLSIL.

This clonotype came up many times. The gene calls are TRBV7-3 and TRBJ2-3, with 8 positions matching TRBD1. Germline lookup yields CDR1 SGHTA and CDR2 FQGTGA. With V trimmed by 3 bases and J by 6 bases, 2 bases remained unmatched. The CDR3 consists of 13 residues. The CDR3 here is CASSLDREDTQYF. In DNA form, the CDR3 reads TGTGCCAGCAGCTTGGACAGGGAGGATACGCAGTATTTT.

This clonotype occurred a few times. The genes are TRBV19 and TRBJ2-7; possibly TRBD1 for D (6 bases). CDR1 is LNHDA, CDR2 SQIVND, per germline (reference sequence). The V end lost 6 bases, the J end lost 7 bases, and 25 bases lay between the germline ends. This CDR3 comprises 16 residues. The CDR3 bases are TGTGCCAGTAGCCCTCGGATGAGACAGGATGCGGATGAGCAGTACTTC. Translating it yields CASSPRMRQDADEQYF.

The gene calls are TRBV7-9 and TRBJ2-3; tentatively, D is TRBD2 (6 bases). Trimming took off 6 bases at V and 3 bases at J, with 13 bases between the two ends. Germline V gene sequence: CDR1 SEHNR, CDR2 FQNEAQ (reference sequence). The CDR3 is 14 residues long. The CDR3 bases are TGTGCCAGCAGGTCTGCGGCGGGGACAGATACGCAGTATTTT. Translating it yields CASRSAAGTDTQYF.

The chain joins TRBV18 to TRBJ1-5; possibly TRBD1 for D (5 bases). The CDR3 totals 13 residues. Trimming removed 3 bases at V and 7 bases at J, with 10 bases between. CDR1 is KGHSH and CDR2 is LQKENI in the germline V gene. DNA of the CDR3: TGTGCCAGCTCACCGGGGGAGTCGCAGCCCCAGCATTTT. Amino acid sequence: CASSPGESQPQHF.

This chain uses TRBV7-8 with TRBJ2-7; 7 bases are shared with TRBD1. V lost 5 bases and J lost 2; bases outside the gene matches: 3. The CDR3 has 13 residues. Germline assignment: CDR1 SGHVS and CDR2 FQNEAQ. The CDR3 spells CASSRDSTYEQYV. In DNA, the CDR3 is TGTGCCAGCAGCCGGGACAGTACCTACGAGCAGTACGTC.

This clonotype was recorded many times. The chain is built from TRBV10-2 and TRBJ2-5; D is perhaps TRBD1 (6 bases). Germline CDR1 reads WSHSY; CDR2 reads SAAADI. This CDR3 is built from 16 residues. Trimming removed 0 bases at V and 5 bases at J, with 16 bases between. CDR3 bases: TGCGCCAGCAGTGAGTCGGGCAGGGGCTTTGTTGAGACCCAGTACTTC. This encodes CASSESGRGFVETQYF.

The chain joins TRBV24-1 to TRBJ2-1, with 7 bases that match TRBD1. V lost 9 bases and J lost 3; bases outside the gene matches: 7. This CDR3 contains 14 residues. Looked up from germline, CDR1 is KGHDR and CDR2 is SFDVKD. CDR3 DNA: TGTGCCACCGGTGTCCGGGACAGCTACAATGAGCAGTTCTTC. It specifies CATGVRDSYNEQFF.

This clonotype was observed a few times. This sequence joins TRBV12-3 or TRBV12-4 and TRBJ2-3; 12 positions match TRBD2. After removal of 3 bases from V and 2 bases from J, the junction contained 3 bases not matched to a gene. This CDR3 spans 16 amino acids. The CDR3 DNA reads TGTGCCAGCAGTTTGACTAGCGGGGGAGTCACAGATACGCAGTATTTT. Residues: CASSLTSGGVTDTQYF.

The DNA for the CDR3 is TGTGCCAGCACGAAAGGGGTTTACACCGGGGAGCTGTTTTTT. Its protein product is CASTKGVYTGELFF. This chain connects TRBV6-2 or TRBV6-3 to TRBJ2-2; possibly TRBD1 for D (5 bases). CDR1 is MNHEY, CDR2 SVGEGT, per germline. V was shortened by 7 bases and J by 3 bases, with 12 bases between the two germline ends. The CDR3 has 14 residues.

This clonotype showed up just a few times. The chain uses TRBV7-2 and TRBJ2-1, with D possibly TRBD2 on 6 matching bases. The CDR3 is 17 amino acids. V was trimmed by 4 bases and J by 7 bases, leaving 23 bases between them. Germline-derived CDR1 and CDR2 are SGHTA and FQGNSA. CDR3 sequence: CASSYVGTYWLGNEQFF. The CDR3 coding sequence is TGTGCCAGCAGCTACGTCGGGACTTACTGGTTGGGGAATGAGCAGTTCTTC.

Many counts were recorded for this clonotype. J is TRBJ2-4 and V is TRBV4-2, with TRBD1 identical over 7 bases. The CDR3 is 14 residues long. Germline CDR1 is LGHNA and CDR2 is YNFKEQ. V lost 0 bases and J lost 8; bases outside the gene matches: 4. The CDR3 DNA sequence: TGTGCCAGCAGCCAAGACGGACAGGTGGACATTCAGTACTTC. Its translation: CASSQDGQVDIQYF.

This clonotype was picked up a small number of times. The chain recombines TRBV28 with TRBJ1-5; 10 nucleotides align to TRBD1. CDR3 length: 15 amino acids. Trimming cost V 3 bases and J 6 bases; bases outside gene matches: 5. Germline V gene data show CDR1 as MDHEN and CDR2 as SYDVKM. The CDR3 here is CASSFDRGLSQPQHF. DNA for the CDR3: TGTGCCAGCAGTTTTGACAGGGGGCTCAGTCAGCCCCAGCATTTT.

This clonotype was seen ten or more times. V and J are TRBV15 and TRBJ2-5; D unresolved. The V gene lost 0 bases and the J gene lost 11 bases, with 16 bases spanning the gap. The CDR3 covers 14 residues. Germline CDR1 reads LNHNV; CDR2 reads YYDKDF (reference sequence). CDR3 loop: CATSRDRPITIQYF. The CDR3 coding sequence is TGTGCCACCAGCAGAGATCGCCCCATCACGATACAGTACTTC.